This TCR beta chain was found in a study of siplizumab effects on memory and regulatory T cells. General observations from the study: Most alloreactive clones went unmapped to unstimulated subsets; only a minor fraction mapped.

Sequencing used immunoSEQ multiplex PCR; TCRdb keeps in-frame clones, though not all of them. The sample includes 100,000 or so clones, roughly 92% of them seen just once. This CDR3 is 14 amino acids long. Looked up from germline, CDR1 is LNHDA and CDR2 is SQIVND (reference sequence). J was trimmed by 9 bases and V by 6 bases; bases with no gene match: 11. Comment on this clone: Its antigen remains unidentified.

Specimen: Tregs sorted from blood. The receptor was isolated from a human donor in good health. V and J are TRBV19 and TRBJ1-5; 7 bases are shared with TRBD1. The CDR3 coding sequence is TGTGCCAGTAGCGGCGAGGGACAGACAGCGCCCCAGCATTTT. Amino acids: CASSGEGQTAPQHF.